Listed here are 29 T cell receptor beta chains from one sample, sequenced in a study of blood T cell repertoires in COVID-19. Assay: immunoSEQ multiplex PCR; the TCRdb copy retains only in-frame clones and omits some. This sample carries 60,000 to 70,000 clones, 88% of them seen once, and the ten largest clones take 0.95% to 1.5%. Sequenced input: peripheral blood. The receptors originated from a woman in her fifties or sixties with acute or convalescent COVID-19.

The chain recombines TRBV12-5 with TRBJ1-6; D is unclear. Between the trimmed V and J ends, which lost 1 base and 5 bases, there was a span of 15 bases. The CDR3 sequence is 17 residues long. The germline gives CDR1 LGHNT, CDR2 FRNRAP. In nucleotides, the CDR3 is TGTGCTAGTGGTTTGGCGACAAGAACAACGAATAATTCACCCCTCCACTTT. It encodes CASGLATRTTNNSPLHF.

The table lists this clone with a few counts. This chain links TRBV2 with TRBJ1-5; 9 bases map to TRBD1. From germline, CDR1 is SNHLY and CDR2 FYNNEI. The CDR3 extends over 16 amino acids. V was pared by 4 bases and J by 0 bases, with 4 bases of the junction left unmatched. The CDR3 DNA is TGTGCCAGCAGTGGGGACAGGGCAAATAGCAATCAGCCCCAGCATTTT. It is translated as CASSGDRANSNQPQHF.

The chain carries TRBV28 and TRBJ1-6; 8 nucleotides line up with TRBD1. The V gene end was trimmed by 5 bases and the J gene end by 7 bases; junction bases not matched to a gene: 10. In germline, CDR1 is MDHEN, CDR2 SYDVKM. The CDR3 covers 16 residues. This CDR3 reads CASSKYYGTGNSPLHF. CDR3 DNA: TGTGCCAGCAGTAAATACTACGGGACAGGAAATTCACCCCTCCACTTT.

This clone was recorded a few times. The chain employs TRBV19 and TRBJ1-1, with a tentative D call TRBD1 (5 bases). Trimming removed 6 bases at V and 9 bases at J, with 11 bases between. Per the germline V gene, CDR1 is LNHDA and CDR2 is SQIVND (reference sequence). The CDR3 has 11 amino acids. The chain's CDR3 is CASSQRTQAFF. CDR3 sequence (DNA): TGTGCCAGTAGCCAGAGGACACAAGCTTTCTTT.

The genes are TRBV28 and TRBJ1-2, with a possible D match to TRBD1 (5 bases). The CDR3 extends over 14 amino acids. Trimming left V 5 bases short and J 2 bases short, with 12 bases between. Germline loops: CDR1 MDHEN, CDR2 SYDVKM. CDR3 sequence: CASSGGTRNYGYTF. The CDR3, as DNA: TGTGCCAGCAGTGGAGGGACGAGGAACTATGGCTACACCTTC.

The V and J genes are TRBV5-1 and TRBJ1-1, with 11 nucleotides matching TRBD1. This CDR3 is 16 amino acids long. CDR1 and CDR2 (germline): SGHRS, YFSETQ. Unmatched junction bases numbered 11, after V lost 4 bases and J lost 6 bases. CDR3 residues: CASSPTRTGGSAEAFF. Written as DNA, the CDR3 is TGCGCCAGCAGCCCCACCCGGACAGGGGGCTCGGCTGAAGCTTTCTTT.

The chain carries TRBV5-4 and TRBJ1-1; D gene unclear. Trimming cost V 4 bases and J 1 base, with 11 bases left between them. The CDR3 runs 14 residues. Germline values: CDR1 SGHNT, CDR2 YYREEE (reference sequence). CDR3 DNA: TGTGCCAGCAGCCCGGCGGGGAGGAACACTGAAGCTTTCTTT. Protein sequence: CASSPAGRNTEAFF.

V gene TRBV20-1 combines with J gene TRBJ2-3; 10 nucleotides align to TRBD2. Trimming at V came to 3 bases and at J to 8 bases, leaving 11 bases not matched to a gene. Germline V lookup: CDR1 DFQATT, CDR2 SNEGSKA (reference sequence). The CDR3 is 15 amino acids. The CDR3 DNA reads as TGCAGTGCTAGTGCGAGCGGGAGGGCCAGACCTACGCAGTATTTT. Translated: CSASASGRARPTQYF.

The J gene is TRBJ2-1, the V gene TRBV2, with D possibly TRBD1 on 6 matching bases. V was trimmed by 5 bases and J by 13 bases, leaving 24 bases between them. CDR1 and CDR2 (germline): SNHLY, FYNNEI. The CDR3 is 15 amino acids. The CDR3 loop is CASSSSWTAMMDQFF. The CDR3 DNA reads TGTGCCAGCAGTAGTAGCTGGACAGCCATGATGGATCAGTTCTTC. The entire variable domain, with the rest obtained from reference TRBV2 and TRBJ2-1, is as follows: EPEVTQTPSHQVTQMGQEVILRCVPISNHLYFYWYRQILGQKVEFLVSFYNNEISEKSEIFDDQFSVERPDGSNFTLKIRSTKLEDSAMYFCASSSSWTAMMDQFFGPGTRLTVL.

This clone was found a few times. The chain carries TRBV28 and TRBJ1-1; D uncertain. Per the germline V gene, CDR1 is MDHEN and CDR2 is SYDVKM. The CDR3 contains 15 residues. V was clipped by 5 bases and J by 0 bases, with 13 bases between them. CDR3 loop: CASSPRRLLNTEAFF. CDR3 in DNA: TGTGCCAGCAGTCCCCGCAGGTTATTGAACACTGAAGCTTTCTTT. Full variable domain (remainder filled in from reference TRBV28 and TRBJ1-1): DVKVTQSSRYLVKRTGEKVFLECVQDMDHENMFWYRQDPGLGLRLIYFSYDVKMKEKGDIPEGYSVSREKKERFSLILESASTNQTSMYLCASSPRRLLNTEAFFGQGTRLTVV.

The CDR3 region is CASKRGGAGSGANVLTF. DNA of the CDR3: TGTGCCAGTAAGCGTGGCGGGGCCGGCTCTGGGGCCAACGTCCTGACTTTC. J is TRBJ2-6 and V is TRBV19, with a tentative D call TRBD2 (6 bases). The CDR3 length is 17 residues. Germline CDR1 and CDR2: LNHDA and SQIVND (reference sequence). Trimming left V 7 bases short and J 0 bases short, with 16 bases between.

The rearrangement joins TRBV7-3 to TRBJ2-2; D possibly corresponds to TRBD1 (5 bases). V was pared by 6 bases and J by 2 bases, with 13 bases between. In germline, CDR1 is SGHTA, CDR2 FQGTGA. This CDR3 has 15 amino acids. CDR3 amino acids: CASSSTTANTGELFF. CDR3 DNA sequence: TGTGCCAGCAGTTCCACGACAGCTAACACCGGGGAGCTGTTTTTT.

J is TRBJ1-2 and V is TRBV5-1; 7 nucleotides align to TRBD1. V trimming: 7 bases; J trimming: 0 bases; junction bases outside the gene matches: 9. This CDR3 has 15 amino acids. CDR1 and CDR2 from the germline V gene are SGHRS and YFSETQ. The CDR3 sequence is CASRTGASPNYGYTF. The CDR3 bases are TGCGCCAGCCGTACAGGGGCCTCACCTAACTATGGCTACACCTTC.

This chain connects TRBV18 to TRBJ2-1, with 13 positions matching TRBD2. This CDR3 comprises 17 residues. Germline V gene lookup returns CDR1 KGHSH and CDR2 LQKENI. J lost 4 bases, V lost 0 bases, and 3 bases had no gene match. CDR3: CASSPPGLAGPYNEQFF. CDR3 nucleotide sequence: TGTGCCAGCTCACCACCGGGACTAGCGGGACCTTACAATGAGCAGTTCTTC.

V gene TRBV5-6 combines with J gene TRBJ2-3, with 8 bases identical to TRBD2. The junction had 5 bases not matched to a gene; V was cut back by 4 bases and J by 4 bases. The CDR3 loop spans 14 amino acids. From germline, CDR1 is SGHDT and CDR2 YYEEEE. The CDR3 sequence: CASSPGLASDTQYF. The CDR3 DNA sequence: TGTGCCAGCAGCCCAGGACTAGCCTCAGATACGCAGTATTTT.

The DNA of the CDR3 is TGTGCCAGCAGTGAAGGTAGTCTGGGAGGCTATGGCTACACCTTC. It yields the protein CASSEGSLGGYGYTF. The chain employs TRBV6-1 and TRBJ1-2, with D uncertain. CDR1 and CDR2 (germline): MNHNS, SASEGT. The CDR3 runs 15 residues. Trimming shortened V by 1 base and J by 4 bases, and 13 bases separated the two germline ends.

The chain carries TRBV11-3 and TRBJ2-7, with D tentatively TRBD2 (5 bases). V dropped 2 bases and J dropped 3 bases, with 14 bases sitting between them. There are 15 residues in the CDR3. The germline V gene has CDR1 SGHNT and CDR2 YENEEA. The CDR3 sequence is CASSLIWEWYYEQYV. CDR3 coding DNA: TGTGCCAGCAGCTTAATCTGGGAGTGGTACTACGAGCAGTACGTC.

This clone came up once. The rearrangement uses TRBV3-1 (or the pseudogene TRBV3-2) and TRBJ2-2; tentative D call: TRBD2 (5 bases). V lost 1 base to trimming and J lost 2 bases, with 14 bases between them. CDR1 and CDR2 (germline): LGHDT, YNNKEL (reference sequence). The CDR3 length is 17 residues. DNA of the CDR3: TGTGCCAGCAGCCAAGTTCGGGCTAGCCGAAACACCGGGGAGCTGTTTTTT. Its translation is CASSQVRASRNTGELFF.

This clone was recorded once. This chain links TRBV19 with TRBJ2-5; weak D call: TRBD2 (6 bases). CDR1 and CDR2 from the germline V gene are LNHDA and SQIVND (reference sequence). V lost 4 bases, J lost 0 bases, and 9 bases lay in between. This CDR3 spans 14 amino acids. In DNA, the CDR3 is TGTGCCAGTAGTACAGCGGGCTACCAAGAGACCCAGTACTTC. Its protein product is CASSTAGYQETQYF.

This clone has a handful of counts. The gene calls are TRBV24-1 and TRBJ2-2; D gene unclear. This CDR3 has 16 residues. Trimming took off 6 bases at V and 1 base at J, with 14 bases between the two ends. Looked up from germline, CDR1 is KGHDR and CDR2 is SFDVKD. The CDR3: CATSKSVPLNTGELFF. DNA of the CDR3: TGTGCCACCAGTAAGAGTGTGCCGTTGAACACCGGGGAGCTGTTTTTT.

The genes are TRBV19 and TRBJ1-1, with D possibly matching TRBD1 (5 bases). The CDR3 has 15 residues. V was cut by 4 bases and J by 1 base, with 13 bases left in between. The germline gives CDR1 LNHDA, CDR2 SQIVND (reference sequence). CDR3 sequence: CASSTGHSTNTEAFF. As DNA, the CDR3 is TGTGCCAGTAGTACCGGACATTCGACGAACACTGAAGCTTTCTTT.

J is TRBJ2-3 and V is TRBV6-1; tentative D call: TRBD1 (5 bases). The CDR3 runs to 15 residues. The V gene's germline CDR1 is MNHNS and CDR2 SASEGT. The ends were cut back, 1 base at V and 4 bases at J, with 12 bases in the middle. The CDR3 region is CASSEGAGYPDTQYF. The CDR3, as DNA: TGTGCCAGCAGTGAAGGGGCAGGGTATCCAGATACGCAGTATTTT.

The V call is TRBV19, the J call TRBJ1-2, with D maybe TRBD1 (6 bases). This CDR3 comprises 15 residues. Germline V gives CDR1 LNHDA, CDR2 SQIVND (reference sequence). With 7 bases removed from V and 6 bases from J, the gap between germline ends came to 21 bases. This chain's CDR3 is CASTDDYWGGDGYTF. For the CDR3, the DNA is TGTGCCAGTACCGACGATTATTGGGGGGGCGATGGCTACACCTTC.

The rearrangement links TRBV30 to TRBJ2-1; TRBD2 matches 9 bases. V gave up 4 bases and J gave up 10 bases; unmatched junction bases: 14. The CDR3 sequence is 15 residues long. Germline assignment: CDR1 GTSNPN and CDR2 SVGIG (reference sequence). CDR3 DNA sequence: TGTGCCTGGAAGCGCGGACGAAGAGCGGGAGGCGAGCAGTTCTTC. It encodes CAWKRGRRAGGEQFF.

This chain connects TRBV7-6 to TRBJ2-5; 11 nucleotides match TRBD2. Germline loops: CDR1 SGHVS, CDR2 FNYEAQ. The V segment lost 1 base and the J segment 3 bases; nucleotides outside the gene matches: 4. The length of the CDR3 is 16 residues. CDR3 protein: CASSLGISGREETQYF. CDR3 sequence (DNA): TGTGCCAGCAGCTTAGGTATTAGCGGGAGGGAAGAGACCCAGTACTTC.

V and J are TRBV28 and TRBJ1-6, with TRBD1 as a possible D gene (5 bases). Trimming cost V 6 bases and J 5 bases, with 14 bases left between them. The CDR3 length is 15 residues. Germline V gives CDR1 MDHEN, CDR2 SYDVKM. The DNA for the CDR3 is TGTGCCAGCAGCCACCCGCTGGGGCATAATTCACCCCTCCACTTT. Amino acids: CASSHPLGHNSPLHF. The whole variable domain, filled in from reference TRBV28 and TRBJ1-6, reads DVKVTQSSRYLVKRTGEKVFLECVQDMDHENMFWYRQDPGLGLRLIYFSYDVKMKEKGDIPEGYSVSREKKERFSLILESASTNQTSMYLCASSHPLGHNSPLHFGNGTRLTVT.

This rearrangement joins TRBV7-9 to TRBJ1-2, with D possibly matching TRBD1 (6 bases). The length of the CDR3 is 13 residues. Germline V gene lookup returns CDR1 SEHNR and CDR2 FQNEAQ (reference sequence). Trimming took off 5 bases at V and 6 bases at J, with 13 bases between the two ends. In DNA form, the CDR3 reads TGTGCCAGCAGCGAACAGGGAAGGGATGGCTACACCTTC. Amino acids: CASSEQGRDGYTF.

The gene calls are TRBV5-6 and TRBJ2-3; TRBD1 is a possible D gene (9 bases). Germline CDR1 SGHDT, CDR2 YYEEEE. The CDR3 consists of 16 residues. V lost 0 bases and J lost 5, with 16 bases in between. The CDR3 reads CASSLGGQGLVDTQYF. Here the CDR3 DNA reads TGTGCCAGCAGCTTGGGGGGACAGGGACTAGTAGATACGCAGTATTTT.

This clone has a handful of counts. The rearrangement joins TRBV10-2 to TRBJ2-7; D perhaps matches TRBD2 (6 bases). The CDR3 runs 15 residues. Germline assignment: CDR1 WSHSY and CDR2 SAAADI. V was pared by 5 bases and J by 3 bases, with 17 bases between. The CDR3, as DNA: TGCGCCAGCAGTCGGGGACTCTTGCTGAGCTACGAGCAGTACGTC. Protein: CASSRGLLLSYEQYV.